This TCR beta chain was observed in a study of CD8 T cells in ankylosing spondylitis. Study-wide results and limits: Within matched ankylosing spondylitis synovial fluid, disease-linked clones were reportedly significantly enriched.

TCRdb re-analysed the 5' RACE reads in MiXCR, keeping a single row per CDR3 protein. The sample holds about 360,000 distinct CDR3 sequences; approximately 14% are singletons and the top ten take approximately 1%. V was trimmed by 4 bases and J by 2 bases, leaving 2 bases between them. The germline CDR1 and CDR2 sequences are DFQATT and SNEGSKA (reference sequence). CDR3 length: 10 residues. The table lists this clonotype with a few counts. Its antigen is not identified. The source material was blood, either unsorted or a sorted T cell fraction (not recorded which). The chain combines TRBV20-1 with TRBJ2-5; D gene uncertain. The sequence was obtained from a male donor with ankylosing spondylitis or in good health (not recorded which). The CDR3 reads CSAMQETQYF. CDR3 in DNA: TGCAGTGCTATGCAAGAGACCCAGTACTTC.